The 18 T cell receptor beta chains below all came from one sample that was sequenced in a study of T cell responses to AZD1222 COVID-19 vaccine. Here immunoSEQ multiplex PCR was the method, and the copy in TCRdb shows in-frame clones only, minus some. The sample has around 140,000 clones, about 91% seen once. The sample here was peripheral blood, taken 28 days after the second AZD1222 dose. These receptors all stem from an adult who received the AZD1222 COVID-19 vaccine.

The V gene is TRBV13, the J gene TRBJ1-3; a possible D gene is TRBD1 (6 bases). The CDR3 covers 14 residues. Trimming cost V 6 bases and J 3 bases, with 12 bases left between them. Germline V gives CDR1 PRHDT, CDR2 FYEKMQ (reference sequence). This chain's CDR3 is CASSRTVIGNTIYF. The CDR3 DNA reads as TGTGCCAGCAGTCGGACAGTGATTGGAAACACCATATATTTT. Variable domain in full (rest from reference TRBV13 and TRBJ1-3): AAGVIQSPRHLIKEKRETATLKCYPIPRHDTVYWYQQGPGQDPQFLISFYEKMQSDKGSIPDRFSAQQFSDYHSELNMSSLELGDSALYFCASSRTVIGNTIYFGEGSWLTVV.

The rearrangement joins TRBV2 to TRBJ1-4, with D possibly TRBD1 on 5 matching bases. The CDR3 extends over 18 amino acids. Germline CDR1 reads SNHLY; CDR2 reads FYNNEI. V lost 10 bases, J lost 1 base, and 25 bases lay in between. CDR3 in amino acids: CATTNTGVADKTNEKLFF. The CDR3 region has the DNA TGTGCCACCACGAATACAGGCGTCGCCGATAAAACTAATGAAAAACTGTTTTTT.

J is TRBJ1-5 and V is TRBV7-8; D is possibly TRBD1 (6 bases). Germline V gene sequence: CDR1 SGHVS, CDR2 FQNEAQ. This CDR3 spans 15 amino acids. The germline V and J ends were trimmed by 5 bases and 0 bases, with 11 bases remaining between them. The CDR3: CASSKRDTSNQPQHF. The CDR3 DNA reads as TGTGCCAGCAGCAAGCGGGACACTAGCAATCAGCCCCAGCATTTT.

The gene calls are TRBV19 and TRBJ1-2; D may be TRBD1 (5 bases). V was clipped by 4 bases and J by 3 bases, with 9 bases between them. The CDR3 loop spans 13 amino acids. Germline CDR1 LNHDA, CDR2 SQIVND (reference sequence). This chain's CDR3 is CASSKAQDYGYTF. CDR3 coding DNA: TGTGCCAGTAGTAAGGCACAGGACTATGGCTACACCTTC.

This clone was observed once. The chain uses TRBV19 and TRBJ2-6, with TRBD1 identical over 7 bases. Unmatched junction bases numbered 3, after V lost 4 bases and J lost 0 bases. Germline assignment: CDR1 LNHDA and CDR2 SQIVND (reference sequence). The CDR3 spans 16 residues. The CDR3: CASSRGQASGANVLTF. The CDR3 DNA reads TGTGCCAGTAGTAGAGGACAGGCCTCTGGGGCCAACGTCCTGACTTTC.

The rearrangement uses TRBV10-3 and TRBJ1-3; D is unclear. The germline gives CDR1 ENHRY, CDR2 SYGVKD. CDR3 length equals 15 residues. V was cut by 3 bases and J by 0 bases, with 9 bases left in between. The CDR3 bases are TGTGCCATCAGTGATTTGGGTTTCTCTGGAAACACCATATATTTT. This encodes CAISDLGFSGNTIYF.

Concerning this clone itself: This CDR3 is also generated by other DNA sequences in the sample. The chain is built from TRBV6-5 and TRBJ1-1; D remains ambiguous. The V end lost 5 bases, the J end lost 2 bases, and 12 bases lay between the germline ends. The CDR3 has 14 residues. Germline CDR1 is MNHEY and CDR2 is SVGAGI. In DNA form, the CDR3 reads TGTGCCAGCAGTAACACTCGAGGCAACACTGAAGCTTTCTTT. Its translation: CASSNTRGNTEAFF.

This chain connects TRBV27 to TRBJ1-4, with 7 bases lining up with TRBD1. The germline V gene encodes CDR1 MNHEY and CDR2 SMNVEV (reference sequence). Trimming cost V 8 bases and J 7 bases; bases outside gene matches: 10. This CDR3 has 14 residues. CDR3 DNA sequence: TGTGCCAGCCACCAGAGGGGGCTTGGTGAAAAACTGTTTTTT. It codes for CASHQRGLGEKLFF.

The rearrangement uses TRBV2 and TRBJ2-2; no reliable D call. Between the trimmed V and J ends, which lost 2 bases and 4 bases, there was a span of 11 bases. Germline CDR1 is SNHLY and CDR2 is FYNNEI. The CDR3 contains 15 residues. The DNA for the CDR3 is TGTGCCAGCAGTGAAAGGTCAGCATCCACCGGGGAGCTGTTTTTT. Protein product: CASSERSASTGELFF.

The rearrangement joins TRBV5-4 to TRBJ2-3; 8 nucleotides line up with TRBD2. Germline values: CDR1 SGHNT, CDR2 YYREEE (reference sequence). The V segment lost 2 bases and the J segment 2 bases; nucleotides outside the gene matches: 7. There are 16 residues in the CDR3. CDR3 nucleotide sequence: TGTGCCAGCAGCTTTGGGGGACTAGGGTCCACAGATACGCAGTATTTT. Translation gives CASSFGGLGSTDTQYF.

The V and J genes are TRBV20-1 and TRBJ1-5, with a tentative D call TRBD1 (6 bases). V was clipped by 3 bases and J by 4 bases, with 16 bases between them. This CDR3 has 15 amino acids. Looked up from germline, CDR1 is DFQATT and CDR2 is SNEGSKA (reference sequence). The CDR3 DNA follows: TGCAGTGCTAGTCAGTATGCAGGGGCAAATCAGCCCCAGCATTTT. Its translation is CSASQYAGANQPQHF.

The gene calls are TRBV7-2 and TRBJ2-1, with 10 nucleotides matching TRBD2. In germline, CDR1 is SGHTA, CDR2 FQGNSA. V lost 5 bases, J lost 4 bases, and 8 bases stayed unmatched. CDR3 length: 16 residues. CDR3 DNA: TGTGCCAGCAGCGTGGCTAGCGGGGGAGCTTACAATGAGCAGTTCTTC. As protein: CASSVASGGAYNEQFF.

In its sample, this clone was seen once. The chain is built from TRBV14 and TRBJ2-7; D could derive from TRBD1 or TRBD2 (5 bases each). With 0 bases removed from V and 0 bases from J, the gap between germline ends came to 15 bases. The CDR3 sequence is 17 residues long. CDR1 and CDR2 (germline): SGHDN, FVKESK. The CDR3 sequence is CASSQEGEFPLSYEQYF. CDR3 coding DNA: TGTGCCAGCAGCCAAGAAGGGGAGTTTCCACTCTCCTACGAGCAGTACTTC. The full variable domain, rest sourced from reference TRBV14 and TRBJ2-7, is EAGVTQFPSHSVIEKGQTVTLRCDPISGHDNLYWYRRVMGKEIKFLLHFVKESKQDESGMPNNRFLAERTGGTYSTLKVQPAELEDSGVYFCASSQEGEFPLSYEQYFGPGTRLTVT.

A single count supports this clone. The rearrangement joins TRBV18 to TRBJ1-3; D gene unclear. The V gene lost 2 bases and the J gene lost 2 bases, with 4 bases spanning the gap. Germline V lookup: CDR1 KGHSH, CDR2 LQKENI. The CDR3 length is 13 residues. CDR3 loop: CASSPGPGNTIYF. The CDR3 bases are TGTGCCAGCTCACCAGGGCCTGGAAACACCATATATTTT.

The gene calls are TRBV6-1 and TRBJ1-1, with D uncertain. The germline V and J ends were trimmed by 2 bases and 2 bases, with 9 bases remaining between them. CDR1 is MNHNS and CDR2 is SASEGT in the germline V gene. The CDR3 spans 14 residues. The DNA for the CDR3 is TGTGCCAGCAGTGAATATACGGGAAACACTGAAGCTTTCTTT. It is translated as CASSEYTGNTEAFF.

The rearrangement links TRBV18 to TRBJ2-3; maybe TRBD2 (7 bases). Germline assignment: CDR1 KGHSH and CDR2 LQKENI. V was cut by 3 bases and J by 4 bases, with 20 bases left in between. The CDR3 is 17 amino acids. The CDR3 DNA follows: TGTGCCAGCTCACCGGAAAACCAGGGAGGGGGGCCAGATACGCAGTATTTT. Protein product: CASSPENQGGGPDTQYF.

V gene TRBV6-5 combines with J gene TRBJ1-2, with TRBD1 as a possible D gene (5 bases). The V end was cut by 7 bases, the J end by 3 bases, with 15 bases between. The CDR3 is 14 amino acids. CDR1 is MNHEY, CDR2 SVGAGI, per germline. The CDR3 sequence: CASKKPGLHYGYTF. The CDR3 bases are TGTGCCAGCAAAAAGCCGGGACTGCACTATGGCTACACCTTC.

This chain uses TRBV6-6 with TRBJ2-4; possible D gene TRBD1, 6 bases. Germline-derived CDR1 and CDR2 are MNHNY and SVGAGI (reference sequence). This CDR3 is built from 15 residues. V was shortened by 6 bases and J by 2 bases, with 14 bases between the two germline ends. The CDR3 is CASSRTGTTKNIQYF. As DNA, the CDR3 is TGTGCCAGCAGCCGAACAGGGACGACCAAAAACATTCAGTACTTC.